The clone carrying this TCR beta chain was counted a few times. No antigen is known for it. The sample comes from a study of T-cell memory formation after mild COVID-19. On the study more broadly: The two donors had largely donor-specific TCR clusters. Points from the study as a whole: Still unconfirmed is whether the second-wave clones peaking on day 37 recognized SARS-CoV-2. Of the contracting clones, CD4+ ones lay mainly in CM and EM, and CD8+ ones in EMRA. Some clones that responded turned up in pre-infection memory, which suggests that cross-reactive memory joined in.

The length of the CDR3 is 12 residues. Germline loops: CDR1 LNHNV, CDR2 YYDKDF (reference sequence). Trimming removed 1 base from V and 5 bases from J, with 3 bases in between. MiXCR was run by TCRdb on the 5' RACE reads, yielding one entry per CDR3 protein. The sample carries roughly 410,000 distinct CDR3 sequences, about 24% recorded once. The sample consisted of PBMCs or a T cell subset sorted from them (not recorded which). The receptor's source is an adult woman who had mild COVID-19 (a few samples of this study predate the infection). Cell type and time point are not known. The chain joins TRBV15 to TRBJ2-1; no reliable D call. CDR3 bases: TGTGCCACCAGCAGAGCCGACAATGAGCAGTTCTTC. This sequence encodes CATSRADNEQFF.